This T cell receptor beta chain was documented in a study of cytomegalovirus exposure and HLA in healthy donors (dated by TCRdb to the late 2010s). Background on the whole study: An earlier analysis of several hundred of the donors reported 250 to 350 Gb of sequence data and around 100 million unique TCR beta sequences obtained from about 180 million T cells. To predict cytomegalovirus infection status, the study combined high-throughput TCR immunosequencing, statistical association of individual TCRs with disease status, and machine learning. The later analysis used no new phenotypic data to find candidate immune exposures, relying instead on TCR beta sequences and their occurrence across donors. All discovery cohort repertoires had been generated using a single sequencing platform. On average, roughly 240,000 unique TCR beta nucleotide sequences were sequenced per donor among a few hundred genotyped donors of the cohort, with roughly 18% of those sequences being non-productive. Roughly 5 DR-DQ haplotypes were handled as single units for association and clustering, since linkage in the cohort was strong. Roughly 300 gigabases of sequencing data and 70 million to 100 million unique TCR sequences made up an early release that covered around 640 HLA-typed donors. Alongside the repertoire data, information on donor age, sex, ethnicity and CMV serostatus was compiled. The study aimed to test whether cataloging public T cell receptors could reveal signatures of past pathogen exposure. Both class I and class II loci were covered by HLA typing, at four-digit resolution. Genome-wide SNP genotypes for about three fifths of the roughly 670 donors were used in a later genetic analysis, which treated that subset as a discovery cohort. The T cell repertoires of 666 subjects were profiled by immunosequencing and related to cytomegalovirus serostatus. Of the roughly 400 genotyped donors, approximately 83% fell in the genetic ancestry cluster associated with self-reported Caucasian donors. Typing coverage varied by locus: roughly 620-640 donors for A, B, C, DRB1 and DQB1; about 520 for DQA1; around 570 for DPA1; under 490 for DPB1. An earlier analysis of more than 450 of the donors used high-throughput TCR beta sequencing to judge whether each TCR beta V gene segment behaved as functional or pseudogenic. A later analysis re-examined previously published TCR beta repertoires from about 670 donors and added high-resolution HLA genotyping to investigate patterns of TCR occurrence. Along with the approximately 650-subject first cohort, a separate validation cohort of around 110 different subjects was used. The study at large found these results: Broadly in line with IMGT annotations, most TCR beta V segments showed up in productive rearrangements about 90% or about 30% of the time in an earlier analysis of approximately 600 of the donors. A later analysis reported that several top co-occurrence clusters appeared linked to parvovirus B19, influenza, CMV and Epstein-Barr virus. The authors suggested that the approach could potentially be extended to other disease states and immunological phenotypes. CMV serostatus was the only immune exposure information available for the cohort. Sequencing depth was assumed to be roughly uniform across donors in the presence/absence analyses, though that assumption may not hold. The classifier was reported to diagnose cytomegalovirus status with high specificity and sensitivity in both the original and validation cohorts. The study listed 164 TCR beta chains as associated with cytomegalovirus. A further reported finding was that TCR beta sequences accurately predicted the HLA-A and HLA-B alleles for most subjects in the first cohort. In a later genetic analysis, fewer N-insertions in productive TCRs were reported among donors in an Asian-associated ancestry cluster than the roughly 700-donor mean. A few of the identified cytomegalovirus-associated TCR beta chains were confirmed in vitro to be specific for cytomegalovirus antigens. Only TCR beta chains were sequenced in this cohort, and the absence of alpha or paired-chain data limited detectable features. Because counts were too low, around 18 rarely observed V segments, including chromosome 9 orphons, were left out of the earlier analysis of some 600 of the donors. Most CMV-associated TCR beta chains appeared to be HLA-restricted in a later analysis, and the HLA associations seemed to be driven largely by CMV exposure. V-gene and J-gene trimming of TCR beta chains was associated with a missense DCLRE1C variant in a later genetic analysis, and the association was replicated in an independent cohort. In a later analysis, around 17,000 TCR beta sequences were associated with specific HLA alleles at a false discovery rate of 0.05. According to a later analysis, TCR association rates differed among HLA loci, with DRB1 alleles showing the most associated TCRs and HLA-C alleles showing the fewest. Because HLA typing was missing for some donors at each locus, association tests included only the typed subset. When HLA alleles, especially DR and DQ, strongly co-occurred, attributing TCR associations to individual alleles was difficult. The sequencing pipeline was judged likely to have produced a cluster of highly shared sequence variants as a technical artifact. In a later analysis, HLA-associated TCR beta chains showed more clonal expansion and lower generation probabilities than non-associated chains that were equally common. Linkage disequilibrium might explain the correlated functional status among segregating V segments, but an unknown experimental factor could not be excluded. Most TCR sequences were seen in very few donors, while some public TCRs were found in many individuals.

Regarding this clone: The specificity of this receptor is unknown. One base away there is no much larger clone; base qualities are not given.

The library was made by the immunoSEQ multiplex PCR assay. For the multiplex PCR, a mixture combining 60 forward primers for TCR Vbeta segments and 13 reverse primers for TCR Jbeta segments was used. A multiplex PCR assay on genomic DNA amplified the CDR3 region of rearranged TCR beta genes. Amplified TCR beta libraries were sequenced as 87-base-pair reads on the Illumina HiSeq System. Per the original workflow: In a later analysis, some 80 million unique TCR beta chains were counted across the approximately 640 repertoires, and about 10 million of these chains were shared by at least two donors. Raw reads were error-corrected and collapsed into unique sequences by a nearest-neighbor algorithm in which closely related sequences were merged to remove PCR and sequencing errors. V, D and J gene segments were assigned by aligning CDR3 sequences to IMGT reference sequences. For a sequence to be retained, a match of at least six nucleotides to both a V gene segment and a J gene segment was required. A rearrangement counted as productive if the CDR3 had no stop codons and remained in frame with V and J, and every other rearrangement counted as non-productive. CDR3 was defined according to IMGT convention as the region running from the second conserved V-encoded cysteine to the conserved J-encoded phenylalanine. The earlier analysis of some 550 of the donors excluded any sequence lacking an unambiguous match to a single V gene segment. In an earlier analysis of several hundred of the donors, a V segment was called functional when productive rearrangements were above 56.7%, and segregating when the standard deviation between donors exceeded 5%. To diagnose cytomegalovirus status from the catalog of TCR beta chain sequences, a statistical classification framework was built. A later analysis assigned V and J genes by comparing TCR nucleotide sequences with IMGT/GENE-DB human TR gene sequences. The TCRdist pipeline was used in a later analysis to assign CDR3 sequences and most-parsimonious VDJ recombination scenarios. In a later analysis, each TCR beta chain was defined by its CDR3 amino acid sequence together with its V-gene family, and reads lacking a unique V-gene family were excluded. In a later analysis, 450 to 600 highly shared, low-generation-probability nucleotide sequences were removed to address suspected cross-contamination and a sequencing artifact. In a later analysis, a clonal expansion index was calculated for each public chain from normalized within-repertoire ranks of inferred template counts. In a later analysis, generation probabilities were computed with a VDJ recombination model fitted to out-of-frame rearrangements, and the resulting probabilities were checked against IGoR. Hypergeometric tests were used in a later analysis to score TCR-TCR, TCR-HLA and TCR-CMV co-occurrence, with a repertoire-size bias correction applied to the TCR pairs. In a later analysis, false discovery rates were estimated by permuting HLA or CMV assignments 20 times. In a later analysis, co-occurring TCRs were grouped using DBSCAN, and TCRdist sequence similarity was added for clustering within HLA-allele-positive subsets. Co-occurrence clustering excluded repertoires with fewer than 30,000 or more than 120,000 public chains, plus five with anomalous nucleotide sharing. TCRdb took over this immuneACCESS table, retaining in-frame rearrangements with V and J assigned. Such tables are incomplete; in checked studies, under half of the missing clones stem from an unresolved V gene, and the remainder is unexplained. V, J and clone size are taken as reported in that table, and D and trimming were inferred from the DNA itself. The sample table lists more than 150,000 clones, 82% of them with a count of one. The ten most abundant clones make up 0.7% to 0.95% of the sample.

The cohort consisted of approximately 690 healthy bone marrow donors. All cohort members were sampled while nominally healthy, although unrecorded immune exposures were likely present. The donor was CMV seronegative and belonged to the group of over 350 seronegative cohort members. A peripheral blood sample was collected from each donor, and TCR beta sequencing was performed on peripheral blood mononuclear cells. Genomic DNA extraction from the blood cell samples was performed with the Qiagen DNeasy Blood Extraction Kit. The sequence came from a woman between 18 and 30 years old in good health and CMV-seronegative. The sample consisted of PBMCs.

Here is the DNA: TGTGCCAGCAGTGTGTATGGGACTAGCGGCTACAATGAGCAGTTCTTC. It encodes CASSVYGTSGYNEQFF. This chain joins TRBV27 to TRBJ2-1, with TRBD2 matching 11 junction bases. The CDR3 runs 16 residues from the cysteine to the phenylalanine. Just the 48-base CDR3 DNA is kept, in frame starting at base 1. CDR1 and CDR2 are drawn from the germline V gene (reference sequence): MNHEY, SMNVEV. Unmatched junction bases come to 6, with V trimmed by 5 bases and J by 3 bases.